This T cell receptor beta chain is drawn from a study of cytotoxic CD8 clonotypes in ibrutinib-treated CLL. Study-wide context: Following a median approximately eleven months of treatment, with a range of 6 to 36, response samples were taken. Study observations and caveats: Stable or contracted on treatment, public clonotypes were also uncommon.

Notes on this clone: Antigen specificity is unknown.

Assay: immunoSEQ multiplex PCR; the TCRdb copy retains only in-frame clones and omits some. The repertoire consists of about 140,000 clones, with 60% to 80% occurring once and the leading ten covering about 27%. V was shortened by 0 bases and J by 6 bases, with 11 bases between the two germline ends. The germline V gene has CDR1 LNHNV and CDR2 YYDKDF (reference sequence). CDR3 length: 14 residues. The receptor was isolated from a human donor with chronic lymphocytic leukemia. Sequencing used PBMCs, obtained after 12 months of ibrutinib treatment. This chain joins TRBV15 and TRBJ1-2, with D perhaps TRBD1 (6 bases). The DNA for the CDR3 is TGTGCCACCAGCAGAGAGGCAGGGGCAAATGGCTACACCTTC. Its protein is CATSREAGANGYTF.